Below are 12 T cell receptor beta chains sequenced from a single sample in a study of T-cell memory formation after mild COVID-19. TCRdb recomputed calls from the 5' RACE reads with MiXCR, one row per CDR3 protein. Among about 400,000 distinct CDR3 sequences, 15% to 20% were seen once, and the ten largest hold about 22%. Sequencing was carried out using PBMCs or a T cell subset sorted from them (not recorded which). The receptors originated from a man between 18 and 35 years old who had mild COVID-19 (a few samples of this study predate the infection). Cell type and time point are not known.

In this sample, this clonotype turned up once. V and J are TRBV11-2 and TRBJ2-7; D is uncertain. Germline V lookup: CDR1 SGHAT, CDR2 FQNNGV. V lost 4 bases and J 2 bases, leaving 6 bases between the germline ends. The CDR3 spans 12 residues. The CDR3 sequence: CASSYGPYEQYV. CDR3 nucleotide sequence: TGTGCCAGCAGCTATGGACCCTACGAGCAGTACGTC.

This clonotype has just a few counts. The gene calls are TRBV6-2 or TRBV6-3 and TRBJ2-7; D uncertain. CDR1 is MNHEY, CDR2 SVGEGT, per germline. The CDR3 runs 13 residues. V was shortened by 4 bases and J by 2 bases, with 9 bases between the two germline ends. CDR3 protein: CASSSTAPYEQYV. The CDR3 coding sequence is TGTGCCAGCAGTTCCACGGCCCCCTACGAGCAGTACGTC.

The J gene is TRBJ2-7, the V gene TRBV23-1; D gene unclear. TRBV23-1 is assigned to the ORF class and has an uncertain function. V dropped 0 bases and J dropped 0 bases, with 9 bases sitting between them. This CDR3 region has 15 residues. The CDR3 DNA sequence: TGCGCCAGCAGTCAATCGGGGTCTAGCTCCTACGAGCAGTACGTC. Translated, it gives CASSQSGSSSYEQYV.

The CDR3 protein is CATSDDLHPGFFGADTQYF. CDR3 bases: TGTGCCACCAGTGACGACCTCCATCCAGGGTTTTTTGGCGCAGATACGCAGTATTTT. V and J are TRBV24-1 and TRBJ2-3, with a weak D call TRBD1 (5 bases). V shed 4 bases and J shed 4 bases, with 26 bases lying between them. Germline V gene lookup returns CDR1 KGHDR and CDR2 SFDVKD. The CDR3 is 19 amino acids.

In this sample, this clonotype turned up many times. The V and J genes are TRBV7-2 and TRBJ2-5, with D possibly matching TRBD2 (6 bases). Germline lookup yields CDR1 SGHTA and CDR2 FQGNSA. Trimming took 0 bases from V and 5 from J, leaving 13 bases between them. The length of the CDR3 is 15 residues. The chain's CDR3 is CASSLAEEGSETQYF. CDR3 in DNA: TGTGCCAGCAGCTTAGCGGAGGAGGGGTCGGAGACCCAGTACTTC.

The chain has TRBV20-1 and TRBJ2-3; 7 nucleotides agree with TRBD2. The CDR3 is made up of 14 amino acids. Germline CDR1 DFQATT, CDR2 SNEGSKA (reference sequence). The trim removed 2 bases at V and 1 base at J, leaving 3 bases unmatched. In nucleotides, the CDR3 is TGCAGTGCTAGATTGGGGGGGGGCACAGATACGCAGTATTTT. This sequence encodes CSARLGGGTDTQYF.

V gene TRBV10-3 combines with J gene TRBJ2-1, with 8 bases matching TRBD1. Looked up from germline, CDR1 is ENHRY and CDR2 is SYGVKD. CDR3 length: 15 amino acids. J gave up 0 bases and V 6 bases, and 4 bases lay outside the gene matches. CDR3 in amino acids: CAIRGDRGSYNEQFF. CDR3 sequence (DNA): TGTGCCATCAGAGGTGACAGGGGCTCCTACAATGAGCAGTTCTTC.

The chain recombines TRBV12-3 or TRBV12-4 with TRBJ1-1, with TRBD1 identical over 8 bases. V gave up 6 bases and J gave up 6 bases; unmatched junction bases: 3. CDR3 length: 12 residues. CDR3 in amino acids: CASRETGAEAFF. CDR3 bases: TGTGCCAGCAGGGAGACAGGGGCTGAAGCTTTCTTT.

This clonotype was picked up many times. DNA for the CDR3: TGTGCCAGCAGCGATTCGGGGGTCCAAGAGACCCAGTACTTC. It specifies CASSDSGVQETQYF. The chain carries TRBV9 and TRBJ2-5; tentatively, D is TRBD2 (6 bases). V lost 3 bases and J lost 1, with 10 bases in between. CDR1 and CDR2 (germline): SGDLS, YYNGEE. CDR3 size: 14 residues.

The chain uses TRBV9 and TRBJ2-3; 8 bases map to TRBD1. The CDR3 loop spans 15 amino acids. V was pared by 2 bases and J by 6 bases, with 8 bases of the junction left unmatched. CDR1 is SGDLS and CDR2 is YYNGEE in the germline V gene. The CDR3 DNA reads TGTGCCAGCAGCGTTGCGGGGTACAGGGGGGATACGCAGTATTTT. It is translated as CASSVAGYRGDTQYF.

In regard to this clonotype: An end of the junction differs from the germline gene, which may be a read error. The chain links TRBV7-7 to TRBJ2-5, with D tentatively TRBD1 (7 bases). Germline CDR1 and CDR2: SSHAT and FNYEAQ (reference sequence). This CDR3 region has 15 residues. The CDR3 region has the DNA TGTGCTAGCAGCTCAGGGGGGACGTACCAAGAGACCCAGTACTTC. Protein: CASSSGGTYQETQYF.

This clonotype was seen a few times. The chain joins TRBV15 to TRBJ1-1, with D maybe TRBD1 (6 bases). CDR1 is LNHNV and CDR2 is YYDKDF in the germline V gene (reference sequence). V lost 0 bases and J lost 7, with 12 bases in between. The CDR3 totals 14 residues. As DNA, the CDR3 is TGTGCCACCAGCAGAGATAGGGGGTACGGTGAAGCTTTCTTT. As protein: CATSRDRGYGEAFF.